One T cell receptor beta chain is described in this entry. Antigen specificity is unknown. These data originate in a study of post-analysis software for immune sequencing data. Findings and limits, study-wide: Controls showed lower frequencies than patients for five TRBV segments, and TRBV5-6, TRBV5-1 and TRBV20-1 were among these. In multiple sclerosis, normalized Chao1 diversity was significantly below that of controls.

The TCR beta cDNA libraries carried unique molecular identifiers. TCRdb independently ran MiXCR on the PCR reads; one entry per CDR3 protein. The sample has fewer than 900,000 distinct CDR3 sequences; roughly 46% are singletons. Germline lookup yields CDR1 SGHKS and CDR2 YYEKEE (reference sequence). The length of the CDR3 is 15 residues. V was pared by 1 base and J by 3 bases, with 13 bases between. The TCR was taken from a girl aged 5-17 years with multiple sclerosis. Sequenced: blood. The chain has TRBV5-5 and TRBJ1-1, with D unclear. This CDR3 is CASSLKSRRDTEAFF. DNA for the CDR3: TGTGCCAGCAGCTTGAAGTCGAGACGGGACACTGAAGCTTTCTTT.